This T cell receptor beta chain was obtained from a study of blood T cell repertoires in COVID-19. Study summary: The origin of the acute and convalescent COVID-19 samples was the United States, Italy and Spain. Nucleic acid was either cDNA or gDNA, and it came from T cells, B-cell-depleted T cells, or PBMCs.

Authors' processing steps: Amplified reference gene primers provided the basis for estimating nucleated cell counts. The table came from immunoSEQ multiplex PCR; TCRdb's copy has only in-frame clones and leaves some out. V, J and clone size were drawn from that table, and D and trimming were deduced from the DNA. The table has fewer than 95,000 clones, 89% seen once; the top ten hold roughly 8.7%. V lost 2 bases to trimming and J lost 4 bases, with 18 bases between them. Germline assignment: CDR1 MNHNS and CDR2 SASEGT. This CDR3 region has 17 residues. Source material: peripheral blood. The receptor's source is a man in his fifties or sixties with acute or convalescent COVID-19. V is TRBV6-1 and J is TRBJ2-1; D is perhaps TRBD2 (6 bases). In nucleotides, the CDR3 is TGTGCCAGCAGTGAACTGATCAAGCGGGTCGCATACAATGAGCAGTTCTTC. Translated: CASSELIKRVAYNEQFF.